The 18 T cell receptor beta chains given below trace back to one sample, sequenced in a study of shared clonotypes between healthy human individuals. Naive CD8 cells comprised CD45RO-negative, CCR7-positively selected cells, excluding terminally differentiated effector memory CD45RA+ cells. TCRdb's copy holds only in-frame clones and misses some; the assay was immunoSEQ multiplex PCR. Of around 610,000 clones listed, approximately 96% were seen once; the top ten hold 0.095% to 0.13%. The sequenced material came from naive CD8+ T cells sorted from blood. The receptors come from a woman aged 25 to 39 in good health.

This chain joins TRBV4-1 and TRBJ2-7; TRBD2 matches 9 bases. Germline V gives CDR1 MGHRA, CDR2 YSYEKL. J lost 1 base, V lost 5 bases, and 6 bases had no gene match. CDR3 length equals 15 residues. The CDR3 bases are TGCGCCAGCAGCGTAGGACTAGCGACTTCCTACGAGCAGTACTTC. Translating gives CASSVGLATSYEQYF.

This chain connects TRBV14 to TRBJ1-4; unclear D gene. V was cut by 0 bases and J by 8 bases, with 10 bases left in between. The CDR3 has 14 residues. Germline CDR1 reads SGHDN; CDR2 reads FVKESK. The CDR3 protein is CASSQEAVLEKLFF. As DNA, the CDR3 is TGTGCCAGCAGCCAAGAGGCGGTATTGGAAAAACTGTTTTTT.

CDR3 bases: TGTGCCAGCAGCTTTACTTTCTCGATGGTTGAGCAGTACTTC. Its protein product is CASSFTFSMVEQYF. The chain employs TRBV7-9 and TRBJ2-5, with D unresolved. This CDR3 spans 14 amino acids. The V gene lost 3 bases and the J gene lost 11 bases, with 19 bases spanning the gap. Germline CDR1 SEHNR, CDR2 FQNEAQ (reference sequence).

This chain joins TRBV29-1 and TRBJ2-1; 8 bases line up with TRBD1. From germline, CDR1 is SQVTM and CDR2 ANQGSEA. V was pared by 6 bases and J by 4 bases, with 8 bases of the junction left unmatched. The CDR3 contains 14 residues. CDR3 sequence (DNA): TGCAGCGTCCAGGGGGCGCAGAGGTACAATGAGCAGTTCTTC. Its translation is CSVQGAQRYNEQFF.

V and J are TRBV25-1 and TRBJ2-3, with a weak D call TRBD2 (5 bases). The CDR3 is 13 amino acids. The V end lost 3 bases, the J end lost 6 bases, and 10 bases lay between the germline ends. In germline, CDR1 is MGHDK, CDR2 SYGVNS. The CDR3 region has the DNA TGTGCCAGCAGTGACCGGGGTCCCGATACGCAGTATTTT. This encodes CASSDRGPDTQYF.

V gene TRBV5-1 combines with J gene TRBJ2-7; TRBD1 matches at 8 bases. CDR3 size: 13 residues. J gave up 2 bases and V 4 bases, and 2 bases lay outside the gene matches. CDR1 is SGHRS and CDR2 is YFSETQ in the germline V gene. CDR3 in amino acids: CASSGTGPYEQYF. CDR3 bases: TGCGCCAGCAGCGGGACAGGTCCCTACGAGCAGTACTTC. The full variable domain, rest sourced from reference TRBV5-1 and TRBJ2-7, is KAGVTQTPRYLIKTRGQQVTLSCSPISGHRSVSWYQQTPGQGLQFLFEYFSETQRNKGNFPGRFSGRQFSNSRSEMNVSTLELGDSALYLCASSGTGPYEQYFGPGTRLTVT.

The chain recombines TRBV27 with TRBJ2-1; D is unresolved. This CDR3 contains 16 residues. V dropped 7 bases and J dropped 4 bases, with 20 bases sitting between them. CDR1 is MNHEY, CDR2 SMNVEV, per germline (reference sequence). The CDR3 protein is CASTTGPYRAYNEQFF. The CDR3 DNA follows: TGTGCCAGCACCACCGGACCCTATAGGGCATACAATGAGCAGTTCTTC.

The chain is built from TRBV9 and TRBJ2-5; D might be TRBD1 (5 bases). Germline V lookup: CDR1 SGDLS, CDR2 YYNGEE. The CDR3 totals 15 residues. Trimming cost V 6 bases and J 0 bases, with 15 bases left between them. CDR3: CASNQGSQYQETQYF. The CDR3 coding sequence is TGTGCCAGCAATCAGGGATCCCAGTACCAAGAGACCCAGTACTTC.

The V and J genes are TRBV5-1 and TRBJ2-2, with 8 nucleotides matching TRBD2. The CDR3 covers 14 residues. The V segment lost 0 bases and the J segment 5 bases; nucleotides outside the gene matches: 0. Germline lookup yields CDR1 SGHRS and CDR2 YFSETQ. In DNA, the CDR3 is TGCGCCAGCAGCTTGGCTAGCGGGACCGGGGAGCTGTTTTTT. Protein: CASSLASGTGELFF.

The chain is built from TRBV6-6 and TRBJ2-6; D is unclear. CDR3 length equals 15 residues. CDR1 is MNHNY and CDR2 is SVGAGI in the germline V gene (reference sequence). Trimming shortened V by 6 bases and J by 1 base, and 10 bases separated the two germline ends. The CDR3 DNA is TGTGCCAGCAGGCCCTCAGGATCTGGGGCCAACGTCCTGACTTTC. It translates to CASRPSGSGANVLTF.

Of note for this clone: The sample holds other DNA sequences that translate to the same CDR3. The genes are TRBV9 and TRBJ2-7, with 7 positions matching TRBD1. Unmatched junction bases numbered 9, after V lost 4 bases and J lost 2 bases. The CDR3 loop spans 15 amino acids. Germline lookup yields CDR1 SGDLS and CDR2 YYNGEE. CDR3 in amino acids: CASSPVRDSPYEQYF. Here the CDR3 DNA reads TGTGCCAGCAGCCCAGTCCGGGACAGCCCCTACGAGCAGTACTTC.

The chain combines TRBV5-1 with TRBJ2-7; 7 nucleotides agree with TRBD1. Per the germline V gene, CDR1 is SGHRS and CDR2 is YFSETQ. The V gene end was trimmed by 0 bases and the J gene end by 5 bases; junction bases not matched to a gene: 5. The CDR3 totals 14 residues. The DNA for the CDR3 is TGCGCCAGCAGCTTGGGACAGGGCTACAACGAGCAGTACTTC. Translation gives CASSLGQGYNEQYF.

This chain uses TRBV7-2 with TRBJ2-3; no clear D gene. Germline V gives CDR1 SGHTA, CDR2 FQGNSA. The CDR3 consists of 15 residues. V lost 1 base, J lost 5 bases, and 13 bases lay in between. The DNA for the CDR3 is TGTGCCAGCAGCTTAGAGTTGATTTACGGAGATACGCAGTATTTT. Its translation is CASSLELIYGDTQYF.

This chain's CDR3 is CAWSPGTLYTGELFF. In nucleotides, the CDR3 is TGTGCCTGGAGCCCCGGGACACTCTACACCGGGGAGCTGTTTTTT. V gene TRBV30 combines with J gene TRBJ2-2, with D possibly being TRBD1 (6 bases). The CDR3 sequence is 15 residues long. V lost 3 bases and J 3 bases, leaving 14 bases between the germline ends. Germline CDR1 is GTSNPN and CDR2 is SVGIG (reference sequence).

V and J are TRBV21-1 and TRBJ2-5; TRBD2 is the table's D call and was not checked against the DNA. TRBV21-1 is classified as a pseudogene. This CDR3 is built from 16 residues. The DNA of the CDR3 is TGTGCCAGCAGCATCCCGAAAGCGGGAGGAGGAGAGACCCAGTACTTC. It codes for CASSIPKAGGGETQYF.

The chain couples TRBV11-2 to TRBJ1-2; D gene uncertain. CDR1 and CDR2 (germline): SGHAT, FQNNGV. CDR3 size: 14 residues. Trimming took 5 bases from V and 7 from J, leaving 17 bases between them. The CDR3 DNA reads as TGTGCCAGCAGCCCGATGGATCTCACGGGTGGCTACACCTTC. It is translated as CASSPMDLTGGYTF.

The chain employs TRBV14 and TRBJ2-7; D may be TRBD1 or TRBD2 (5 bases each). V was pared by 5 bases and J by 3 bases, with 8 bases between. The CDR3 runs to 12 residues. From germline, CDR1 is SGHDN and CDR2 FVKESK. This CDR3 is CASSGTSYEQYF. CDR3 DNA: TGTGCCAGCAGCGGGACGAGCTACGAGCAGTACTTC.

The rearrangement links TRBV7-3 to TRBJ2-2, with D perhaps TRBD1 (6 bases). The CDR3 is made up of 14 amino acids. V dropped 5 bases and J dropped 4 bases, with 11 bases sitting between them. CDR1 and CDR2 (germline): SGHTA, FQGTGA. The CDR3 spells CASSLIGGTGELFF. The CDR3 DNA reads as TGTGCCAGCAGCCTGATAGGGGGCACCGGGGAGCTGTTTTTT.